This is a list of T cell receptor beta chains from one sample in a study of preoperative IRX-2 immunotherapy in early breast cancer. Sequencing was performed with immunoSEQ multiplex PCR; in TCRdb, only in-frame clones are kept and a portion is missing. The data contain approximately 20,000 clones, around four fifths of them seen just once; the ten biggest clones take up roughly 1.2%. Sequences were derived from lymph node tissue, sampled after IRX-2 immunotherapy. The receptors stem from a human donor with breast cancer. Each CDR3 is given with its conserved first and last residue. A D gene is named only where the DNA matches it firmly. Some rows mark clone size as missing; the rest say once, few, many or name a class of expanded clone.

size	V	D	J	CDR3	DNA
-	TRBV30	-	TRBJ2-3	CAWSVRRGDTQYF	TGTGCCTGGAGTGTACGTCGGGGAGATACGCAGTATTTT
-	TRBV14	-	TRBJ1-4	CASSQAGARGEKLFF	TGTGCCAGCAGCCAAGCGGGAGCTCGGGGAGAAAAACTGTTTTTT
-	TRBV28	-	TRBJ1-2	CASSPGTGTNYGYTF	TGTGCCAGCAGCCCCGGGACGGGGACTAACTATGGCTACACCTTC
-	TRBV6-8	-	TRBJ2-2	CASSYELAERPGELFF	TGTGCCAGCAGTTATGAGTTGGCGGAGCGGCCCGGGGAGCTGTTTTTT
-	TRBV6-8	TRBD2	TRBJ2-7	CASSKLAGGNYEQYF	TGTGCCAGCAGTAAACTAGCGGGGGGCAACTACGAGCAGTACTTC
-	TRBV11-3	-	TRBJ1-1	CASSLEARENTEAFF	TGTGCCAGCAGCTTAGAGGCCAGGGAGAACACTGAAGCTTTCTTT
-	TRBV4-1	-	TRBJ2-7	CASSQTGLAYEQYF	TGCGCCAGCAGCCAGACAGGTTTGGCCTACGAGCAGTACTTC
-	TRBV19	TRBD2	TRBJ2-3	CATRLTGGADTQYF	TGTGCCACCAGACTGACGGGGGGGGCAGATACGCAGTATTTT
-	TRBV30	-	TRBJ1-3	CAWGTGMNTIYF	TGTGCCTGGGGTACAGGGATGAACACCATATATTTT
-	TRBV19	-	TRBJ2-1	CASNGRTSNEQFF	TGTGCCAGTAATGGGAGGACGAGCAATGAGCAGTTCTTC
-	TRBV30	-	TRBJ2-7	CAWGLLTPPYEQYF	TGTGCCTGGGGTTTACTAACCCCCCCCTACGAGCAGTACTTC
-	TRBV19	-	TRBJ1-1	CASRSRMGAMNTEAFF	TGTGCCAGTAGAAGCAGAATGGGGGCCATGAACACTGAAGCTTTCTTT
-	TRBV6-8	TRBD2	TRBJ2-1	CASSSGLAGGPWDNEQFF	TGTGCCAGCAGTTCCGGACTAGCGGGAGGGCCCTGGGACAATGAGCAGTTCTTC
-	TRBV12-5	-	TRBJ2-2	CASTPQNTGELFF	TGTGCCAGCACCCCTCAGAACACCGGGGAGCTGTTTTTT
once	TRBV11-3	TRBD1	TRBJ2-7	CASSLDLPGQGAYEQYF	TGTGCCAGCAGCTTAGATCTGCCCGGACAGGGGGCCTACGAGCAGTACTTC